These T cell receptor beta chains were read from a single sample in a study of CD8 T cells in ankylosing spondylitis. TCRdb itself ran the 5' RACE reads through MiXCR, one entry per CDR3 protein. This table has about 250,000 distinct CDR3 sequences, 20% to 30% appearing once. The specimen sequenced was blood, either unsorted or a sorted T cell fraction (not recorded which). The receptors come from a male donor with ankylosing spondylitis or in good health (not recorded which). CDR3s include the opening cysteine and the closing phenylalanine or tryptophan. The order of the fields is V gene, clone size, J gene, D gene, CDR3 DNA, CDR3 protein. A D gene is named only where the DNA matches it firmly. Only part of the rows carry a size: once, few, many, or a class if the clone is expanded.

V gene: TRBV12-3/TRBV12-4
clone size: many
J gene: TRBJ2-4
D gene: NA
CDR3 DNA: TGTGCCAGCAGTTTTGCGGGGGCCTTGGCCAAAAACATTCAGTACTTC
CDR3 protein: CASSFAGALAKNIQYF

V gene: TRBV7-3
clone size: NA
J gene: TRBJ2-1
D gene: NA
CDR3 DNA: TGTGCCAGCAGCTCCAAAGGGGGCCGGGGGGATGAGCAGTTCTTC
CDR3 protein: CASSSKGGRGDEQFF

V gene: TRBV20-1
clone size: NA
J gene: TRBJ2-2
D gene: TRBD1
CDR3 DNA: TGCAGTGCTAGATTAACAGGGGCGGTCAGCGGGGAGCTGTTTTTT
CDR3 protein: CSARLTGAVSGELFF

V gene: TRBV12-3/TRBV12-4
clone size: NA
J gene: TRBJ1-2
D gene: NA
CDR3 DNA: TGTGCCAGCAGTCGGTTGGAGGGGAACTATGGCTACACCTTC
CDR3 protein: CASSRLEGNYGYTF

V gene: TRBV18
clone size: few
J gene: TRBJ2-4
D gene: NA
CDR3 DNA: TGTGCCAGCTCACCAACCCAGGGAGGGGGCATTCAGTACTTC
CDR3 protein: CASSPTQGGGIQYF

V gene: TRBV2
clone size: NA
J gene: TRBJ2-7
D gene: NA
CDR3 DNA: TGTGCCAGCAAACCCGCGGGCCAGACGGGGATTTACGAGCACTACTTC
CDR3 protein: CASKPAGQTGIYEHYF

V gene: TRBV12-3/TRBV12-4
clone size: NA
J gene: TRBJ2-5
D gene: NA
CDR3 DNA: TGTGCCAGCAGTACGCGGGGAGGGGGCATACAAGAGACCCAGTACTTC
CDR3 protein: CASSTRGGGIQETQYF

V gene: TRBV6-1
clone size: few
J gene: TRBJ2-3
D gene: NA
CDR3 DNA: TGTGCCAGCAGCCGCGGGACAAACACAGATACGCAGTATTTT
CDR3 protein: CASSRGTNTDTQYF

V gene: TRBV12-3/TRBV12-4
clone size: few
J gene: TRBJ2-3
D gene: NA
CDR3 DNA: TGTGCCAGCAGTCATAGCGGTTCCACAGATACGCAGTATTTT
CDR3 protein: CASSHSGSTDTQYF

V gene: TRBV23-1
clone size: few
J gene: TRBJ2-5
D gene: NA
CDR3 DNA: TGCGCCAGCAGTCAATTCGGCAGCCAAGAGACCCAGTACTTC
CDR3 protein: CASSQFGSQETQYF

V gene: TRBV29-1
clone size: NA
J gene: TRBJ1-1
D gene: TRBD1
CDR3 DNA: TGCAGCGTGAGGGGACAGATAGCCACTGAAGCTTTCTTT
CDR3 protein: CSVRGQIATEAFF

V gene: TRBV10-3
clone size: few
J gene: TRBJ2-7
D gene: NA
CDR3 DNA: TGTGCCATCAGTGAGTCTGAAACGGGCTGGAGCTCCTACGAGCAGTACTTC
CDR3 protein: CAISESETGWSSYEQYF

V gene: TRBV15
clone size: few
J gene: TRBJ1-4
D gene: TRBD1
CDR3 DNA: TGTGCCACCAGCAGAGGCGACAGGGCGGGCGGTGAAAAACTGTTTTTT
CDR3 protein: CATSRGDRAGGEKLFF

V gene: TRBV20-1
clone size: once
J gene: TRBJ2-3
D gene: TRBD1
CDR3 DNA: TGCAGTGCTCTCACCGGGACAGCCAAAACGCAGTATTTT
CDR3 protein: CSALTGTAKTQYF

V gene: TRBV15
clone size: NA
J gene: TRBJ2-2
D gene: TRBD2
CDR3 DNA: TGTGCCACCAGCGGAGGTCGTGTAGCGGGTAACACCGGGGAGCTGTTTTTT
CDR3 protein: CATSGGRVAGNTGELFF

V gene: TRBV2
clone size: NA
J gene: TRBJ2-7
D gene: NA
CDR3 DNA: TGTGCCAGCACCAAGGATCGGGGGGCGCGCGACGAGCAGTACTTC
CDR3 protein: CASTKDRGARDEQYF

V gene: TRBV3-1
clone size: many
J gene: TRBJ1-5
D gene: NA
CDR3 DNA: TGTGCCAGCAGCCAAGGTTACGGTGGCAATCAGCCCCAGCATTTT
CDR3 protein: CASSQGYGGNQPQHF

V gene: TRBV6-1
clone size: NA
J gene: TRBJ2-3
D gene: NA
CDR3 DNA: TGTGCCAGCAGGCTCAGGGGAACCACAGATACGCAGTATTTT
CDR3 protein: CASRLRGTTDTQYF

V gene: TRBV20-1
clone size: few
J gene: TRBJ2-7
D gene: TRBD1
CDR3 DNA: TGCAGTGCTCTTACGGGACAGCCAGGGAGCTACGAGCAGTACTTC
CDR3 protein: CSALTGQPGSYEQYF

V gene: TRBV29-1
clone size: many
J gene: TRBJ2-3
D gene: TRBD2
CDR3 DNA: TGCAGCGTCCCTACTAGCGGGGGGGCCTCGACAGATACGCAGTATTTT
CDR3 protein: CSVPTSGGASTDTQYF

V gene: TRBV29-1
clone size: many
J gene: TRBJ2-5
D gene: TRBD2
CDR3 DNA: TGCAGCGTTGACGATAGCGGGGCTACCCAAGAGACCCAGTACTTC
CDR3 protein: CSVDDSGATQETQYF

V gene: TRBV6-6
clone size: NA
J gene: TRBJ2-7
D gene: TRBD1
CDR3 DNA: TGTGCCAGCAGTGCCCCGGACAGGCGGGAGCAGTACTTC
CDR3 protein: CASSAPDRREQYF

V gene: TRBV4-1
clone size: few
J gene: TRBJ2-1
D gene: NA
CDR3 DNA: TGCGCCAGCAGCCCGGTCGGTCGGGCCCCGCGTGAGCAGTTCTTC
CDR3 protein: CASSPVGRAPREQFF

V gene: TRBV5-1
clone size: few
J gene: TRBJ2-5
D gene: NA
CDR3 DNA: TGCGCCAGCACCTTGGAGGGACAAAGAGGAGAGACCCAGTACTTC
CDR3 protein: CASTLEGQRGETQYF

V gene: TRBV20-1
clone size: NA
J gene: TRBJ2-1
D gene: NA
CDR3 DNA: TGCAGTGCTAGGATCGGCCTCTACAATGAGCAGTTCTTC
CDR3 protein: CSARIGLYNEQFF

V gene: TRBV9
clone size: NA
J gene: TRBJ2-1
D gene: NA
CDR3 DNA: TGTGCCAGCAGCGTGGGGACCAAGTACAATGAGCAGTTCTTC
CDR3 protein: CASSVGTKYNEQFF

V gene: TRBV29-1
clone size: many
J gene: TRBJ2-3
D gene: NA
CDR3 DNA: TGCAGCGTTGGAGCGAAGGGGAAGGGCGATACGCAGTATTTT
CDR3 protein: CSVGAKGKGDTQYF

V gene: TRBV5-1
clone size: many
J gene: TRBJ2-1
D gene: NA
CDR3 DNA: TGCGCCAGCAGCCCCTCGACCCGGGGGACAACTGAGCAGTTCTTC
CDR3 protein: CASSPSTRGTTEQFF

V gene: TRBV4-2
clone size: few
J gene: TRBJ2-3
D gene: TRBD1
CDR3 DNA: TGTGCCAGCAGCCAGAGCACAGGGGGCGCAGATACGCAGTATTTT
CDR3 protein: CASSQSTGGADTQYF

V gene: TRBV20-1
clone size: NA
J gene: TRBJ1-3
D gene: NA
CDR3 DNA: TGCAGTGCTAGAGTACGCGGGGGGTTAGCTGGAAACACCATATATTTT
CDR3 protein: CSARVRGGLAGNTIYF

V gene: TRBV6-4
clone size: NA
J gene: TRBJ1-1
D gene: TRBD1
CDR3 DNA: TGTGCCAGCGCTCCGACAGGGGGGCACACTGAAGCTTTCTTT
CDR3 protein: CASAPTGGHTEAFF

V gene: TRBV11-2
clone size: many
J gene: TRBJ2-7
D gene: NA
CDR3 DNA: TGTGCCAGCAGCTTAGAAGACAGGTCAACTGGCGAGCAGTACTTC
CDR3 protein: CASSLEDRSTGEQYF